Described below is a single T cell receptor beta chain sequence and its context. The sample originates from a study of blood T cell repertoires in COVID-19. This CDR3 has 15 amino acids. Data came from immunoSEQ multiplex PCR; TCRdb stores just in-frame clones and leaves some out. In the table there are about 230,000 clones, 65% to 85% of which are singletons. This sequence was found in a woman older than 75 with acute or convalescent COVID-19. The sample was peripheral blood. The genes are TRBV21-1 and TRBJ1-2; the table's D call, TRBD1, was not checked against the DNA. TRBV21-1 is recorded as a pseudogene. This CDR3 reads CASSKMRTPAYGYTF. The DNA for the CDR3 is TGTGCCAGCAGCAAAATGAGGACACCCGCCTATGGCTACACCTTC.